Following are 11 T cell receptor beta chains from one sample sequenced in a study of early T cells in non-severe SARS-CoV-2 infection. In TCRdb, the 5' RACE reads were re-called with MiXCR into one record per CDR3 protein. The sample includes around 30,000 distinct CDR3 sequences, roughly 4% of them seen just once. The sequencing sample was made of whole blood. These receptors were collected from an adult who was a healthcare worker with PCR-confirmed SARS-CoV-2 infection or an uninfected control (not recorded which).

This clonotype was seen a handful of times. The gene calls are TRBV6-2 or TRBV6-3 and TRBJ2-7; D is perhaps TRBD1 (7 bases). In germline, CDR1 is MNHEY, CDR2 SVGEGT. V lost 2 bases to trimming and J lost 4 bases, with 15 bases between them. The CDR3 length is 15 residues. The DNA for the CDR3 is TGTGCCAGCAGTTACGCGGGACAGTATTCGTACGAGCAGTACTTC. Translating it yields CASSYAGQYSYEQYF.

The sample holds many counts of this clonotype. V gene TRBV3-1 combines with J gene TRBJ2-1; D might be TRBD2 (6 bases). CDR3 length: 15 residues. V lost 0 bases and J lost 4, with 10 bases in between. Germline lookup yields CDR1 LGHDT and CDR2 YNNKEL (reference sequence). CDR3 protein: CASSQEWEAYNEQFF. The CDR3 region has the DNA TGTGCCAGCAGCCAAGAGTGGGAGGCGTACAATGAGCAGTTCTTC.

This clonotype has just a few counts. The J gene is TRBJ2-1, the V gene TRBV20-1, with 9 bases fitting TRBD2. Germline assignment: CDR1 DFQATT and CDR2 SNEGSKA (reference sequence). The CDR3 runs 15 residues. The V segment lost 3 bases and the J segment 6 bases; nucleotides outside the gene matches: 9. CDR3 bases: TGCAGTGCTAGTCATCTAGCGGGAAGGGGCAATGAGCAGTTCTTC. As protein: CSASHLAGRGNEQFF.

This clonotype was observed at least ten times. The chain recombines TRBV11-2 with TRBJ1-1; D is unresolved. There are 16 residues in the CDR3. V lost 5 bases to trimming and J lost 0 bases, with 16 bases between them. Germline V CDR1 and CDR2: SGHAT, FQNNGV. CDR3 sequence: CASSTRSLALNTEAFF. The CDR3 nucleotides are TGTGCCAGCAGCACACGATCCCTGGCTTTGAACACTGAAGCTTTCTTT.

This clonotype was picked up many times. V usage is TRBV20-1 and J usage is TRBJ1-1; D not resolved. V was shortened by 6 bases and J by 1 base, with 15 bases between the two germline ends. The germline V gene has CDR1 DFQATT and CDR2 SNEGSKA (reference sequence). This CDR3 is built from 14 residues. This chain's CDR3 is CSATLHPANTEAFF. CDR3 nucleotide sequence: TGCAGTGCCACCCTCCACCCGGCGAACACTGAAGCTTTCTTT.

Only a few counts were recorded for this clonotype. The V gene is TRBV5-1, the J gene TRBJ2-1; D call uncertain. The germline gives CDR1 SGHRS, CDR2 YFSETQ. Trimming cost V 1 base and J 2 bases, with 4 bases left between them. CDR3 length equals 13 residues. CDR3 DNA sequence: TGCGCCAGCAGCTTGACCCCCTACAATGAGCAGTTCTTC. This sequence encodes CASSLTPYNEQFF. The whole variable domain, filled in from reference TRBV5-1 and TRBJ2-1, reads KAGVTQTPRYLIKTRGQQVTLSCSPISGHRSVSWYQQTPGQGLQFLFEYFSETQRNKGNFPGRFSGRQFSNSRSEMNVSTLELGDSALYLCASSLTPYNEQFFGPGTRLTVL.

In its sample, this clonotype was seen many times. CDR3 bases: TGTGCCAGCACCGATGGGGGGGCCGCCTCTAGCACAGATACGCAGTATTTT. It codes for CASTDGGAASSTDTQYF. This chain links TRBV28 with TRBJ2-3, with D possibly being TRBD2 (7 bases). Germline V gene sequence: CDR1 MDHEN, CDR2 SYDVKM. The V and J ends lost 7 bases and 0 bases respectively, with 20 bases between them. The CDR3 has 17 residues.

This clonotype occurred many times. This chain links TRBV15 with TRBJ2-7; maybe TRBD2 (7 bases). Germline-derived CDR1 and CDR2 are LNHNV and YYDKDF (reference sequence). Trimming pared 0 bases from V and 2 bases from J, leaving 17 bases between. The length of the CDR3 is 17 residues. In DNA form, the CDR3 reads TGTGCCACCAGCAGAGACGCGGGGGCCCTATGGGCCTACGAGCAGTACTTC. It encodes CATSRDAGALWAYEQYF.

This clonotype was observed at least ten times. The rearrangement joins TRBV7-3 to TRBJ1-2; no clear D. CDR3 size: 13 residues. Germline assignment: CDR1 SGHTA and CDR2 FQGTGA. Trimming took 3 bases from V and 6 from J, leaving 11 bases between them. The CDR3 spells CASSLEAGNGYTF. CDR3 coding DNA: TGTGCCAGCAGCTTGGAGGCGGGGAATGGCTACACCTTC. Using reference TRBV7-3 and TRBJ1-2 for the parts outside the CDR3, the full variable domain is GAGVSQTPSNKVTEKGKYVELRCDPISGHTALYWYRQSLGQGPEFLIYFQGTGAADDSGLPNDRFFAVRPEGSVSTLKIQRTERGDSAVYLCASSLEAGNGYTFGSGTRLTVV.

The chain carries TRBV21-1 and TRBJ2-6; TRBD1, the table's D call, was not compared with the DNA. TRBV21-1 is a pseudogene locus. The CDR3 totals 21 residues. The CDR3 sequence: CASSKGWICAGGASGANVLTF. For the CDR3, the DNA is TGTGCCAGCAGCAAAGGGTGGATATGCGCAGGGGGCGCTTCTGGGGCCAACGTCCTGACTTTC.

The gene calls are TRBV21-1 and TRBJ2-7. TRBV21-1 is a listed pseudogene. CDR3 length: 13 amino acids. The CDR3 DNA follows: TGTGCCAGCAGCAAAGGGGATTCCTACGAGCAGTACTTC. It codes for CASSKGDSYEQYF.